This TCR beta chain was obtained from a study of blood T cell repertoires in COVID-19. Study summary: Samples of COVID-19 (acute and convalescent) were obtained from the United States, Italy and Spain. The cDNA or gDNA used as material had been derived from T cells, B-cell-depleted T cells, or PBMCs.

This CDR3 is built from 17 residues. V lost 3 bases, J lost 0 bases, and 5 bases stayed unmatched. Germline-derived CDR1 and CDR2 are SGDLS and YYNGEE. In the original workflow: By means of reference gene primer amplification, nucleated cell counts were estimated. Libraries were prepared by immunoSEQ multiplex PCR; TCRdb keeps only in-frame clonotypes and omits some of them. That table gives V, J and clone size, and the DNA gave D and trimming. This sample has under 100,000 clones, with around nine tenths found just once. The sequencing input was peripheral blood. This sequence was found in a man aged 35 to 55 with acute or convalescent COVID-19. This chain links TRBV9 with TRBJ2-2; 10 bases match TRBD2. The CDR3 protein is CASSAKLAGSNTGELFF. Written as DNA, the CDR3 is TGTGCCAGCAGCGCCAAACTAGCGGGATCGAACACCGGGGAGCTGTTTTTT.